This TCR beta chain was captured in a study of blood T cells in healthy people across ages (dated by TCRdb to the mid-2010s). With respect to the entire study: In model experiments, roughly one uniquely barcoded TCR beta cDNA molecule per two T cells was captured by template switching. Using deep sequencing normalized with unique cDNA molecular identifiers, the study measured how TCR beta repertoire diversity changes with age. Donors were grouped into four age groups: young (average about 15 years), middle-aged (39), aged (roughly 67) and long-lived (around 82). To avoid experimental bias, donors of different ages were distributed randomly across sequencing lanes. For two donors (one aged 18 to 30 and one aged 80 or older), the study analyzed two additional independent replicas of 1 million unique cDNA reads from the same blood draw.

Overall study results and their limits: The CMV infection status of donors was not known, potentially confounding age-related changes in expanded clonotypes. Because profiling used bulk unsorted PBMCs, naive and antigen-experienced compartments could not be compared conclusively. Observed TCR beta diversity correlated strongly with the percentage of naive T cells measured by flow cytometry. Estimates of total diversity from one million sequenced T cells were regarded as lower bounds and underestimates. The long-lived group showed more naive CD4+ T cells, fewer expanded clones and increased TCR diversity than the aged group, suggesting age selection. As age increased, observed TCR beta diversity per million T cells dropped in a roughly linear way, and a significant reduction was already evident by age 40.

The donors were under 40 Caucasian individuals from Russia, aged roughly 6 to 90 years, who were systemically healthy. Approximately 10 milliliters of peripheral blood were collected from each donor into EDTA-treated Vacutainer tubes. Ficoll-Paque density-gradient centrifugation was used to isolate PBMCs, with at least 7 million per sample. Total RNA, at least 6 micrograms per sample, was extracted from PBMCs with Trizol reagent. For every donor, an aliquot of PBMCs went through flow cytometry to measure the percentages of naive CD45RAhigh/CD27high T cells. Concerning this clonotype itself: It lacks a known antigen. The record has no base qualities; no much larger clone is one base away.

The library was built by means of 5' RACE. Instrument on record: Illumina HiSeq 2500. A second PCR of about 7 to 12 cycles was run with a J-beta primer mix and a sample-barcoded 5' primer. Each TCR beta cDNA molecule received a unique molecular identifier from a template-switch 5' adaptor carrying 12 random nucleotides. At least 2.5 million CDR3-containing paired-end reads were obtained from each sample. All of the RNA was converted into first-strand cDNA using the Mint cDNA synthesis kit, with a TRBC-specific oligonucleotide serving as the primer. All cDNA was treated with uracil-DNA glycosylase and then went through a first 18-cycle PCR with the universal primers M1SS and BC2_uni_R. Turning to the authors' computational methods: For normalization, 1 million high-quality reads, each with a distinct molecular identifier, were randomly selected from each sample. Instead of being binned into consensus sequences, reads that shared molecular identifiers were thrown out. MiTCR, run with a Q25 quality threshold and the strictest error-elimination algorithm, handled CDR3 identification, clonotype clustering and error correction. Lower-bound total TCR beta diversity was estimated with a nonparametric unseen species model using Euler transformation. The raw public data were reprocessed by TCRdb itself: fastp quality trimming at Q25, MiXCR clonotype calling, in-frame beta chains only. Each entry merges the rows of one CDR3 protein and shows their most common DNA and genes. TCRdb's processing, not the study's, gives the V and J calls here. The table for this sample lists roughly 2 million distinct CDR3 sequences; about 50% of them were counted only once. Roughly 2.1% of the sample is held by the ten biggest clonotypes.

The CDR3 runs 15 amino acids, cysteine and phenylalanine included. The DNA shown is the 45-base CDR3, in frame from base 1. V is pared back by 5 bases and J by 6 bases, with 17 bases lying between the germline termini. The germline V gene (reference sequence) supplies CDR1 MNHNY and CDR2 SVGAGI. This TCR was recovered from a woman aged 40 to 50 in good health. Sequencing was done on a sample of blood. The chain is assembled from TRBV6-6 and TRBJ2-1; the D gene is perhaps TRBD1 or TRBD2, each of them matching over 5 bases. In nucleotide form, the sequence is TGTGCCAGCAGTGGGGGAAAAGACAGTTCCAATGAGCAGTTCTTC. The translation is CASSGGKDSSNEQFF.